This T cell receptor beta chain was sequenced in a study of response to subunit inactivated influenza vaccine. The germline V gene encodes CDR1 MDHEN and CDR2 SYDVKM. V lost 4 bases, J lost 5 bases, and 11 bases stayed unmatched. The CDR3 totals 17 residues. Via MiXCR, TCRdb re-called the RT-PCR reads, giving one row per CDR3 protein. Here the sample spans fewer than 600,000 distinct CDR3 sequences, roughly 7.6% being singletons. Source: PBMCs from blood, taken about 23 months after vaccination. The rearrangement uses TRBV28 and TRBJ2-3; 11 positions match TRBD2. The sequence was collected from a man between 45 and 75 years old who received an inactivated influenza vaccine. This CDR3 reads CASSSVRGTSGIDTQYF. Written as DNA, the CDR3 is TGTGCCAGCAGTTCCGTCCGAGGGACTAGCGGCATAGATACGCAGTATTTT. Together with reference TRBV28 and TRBJ2-3, the CDR3 gives the full variable domain: DVKVTQSSRYLVKRTGEKVFLECVQDMDHENMFWYRQDPGLGLRLIYFSYDVKMKEKGDIPEGYSVSREKKERFSLILESASTNQTSMYLCASSSVRGTSGIDTQYFGPGTRLTVL.